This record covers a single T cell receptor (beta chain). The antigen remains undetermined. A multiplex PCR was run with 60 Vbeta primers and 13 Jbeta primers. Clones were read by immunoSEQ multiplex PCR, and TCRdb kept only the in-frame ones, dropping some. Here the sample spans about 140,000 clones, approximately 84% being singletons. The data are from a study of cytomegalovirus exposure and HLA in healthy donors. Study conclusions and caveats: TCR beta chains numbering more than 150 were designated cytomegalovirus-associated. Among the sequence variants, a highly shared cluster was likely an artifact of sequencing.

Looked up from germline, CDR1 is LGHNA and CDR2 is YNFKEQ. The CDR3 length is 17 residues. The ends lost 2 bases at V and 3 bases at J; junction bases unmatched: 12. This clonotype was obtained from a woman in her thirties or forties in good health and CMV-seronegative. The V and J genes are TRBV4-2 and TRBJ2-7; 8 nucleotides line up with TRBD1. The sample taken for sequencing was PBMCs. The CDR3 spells CASSQTTGGALDYEQYF. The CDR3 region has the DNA TGTGCCAGCAGCCAAACTACAGGGGGTGCTCTCGACTACGAGCAGTACTTC.